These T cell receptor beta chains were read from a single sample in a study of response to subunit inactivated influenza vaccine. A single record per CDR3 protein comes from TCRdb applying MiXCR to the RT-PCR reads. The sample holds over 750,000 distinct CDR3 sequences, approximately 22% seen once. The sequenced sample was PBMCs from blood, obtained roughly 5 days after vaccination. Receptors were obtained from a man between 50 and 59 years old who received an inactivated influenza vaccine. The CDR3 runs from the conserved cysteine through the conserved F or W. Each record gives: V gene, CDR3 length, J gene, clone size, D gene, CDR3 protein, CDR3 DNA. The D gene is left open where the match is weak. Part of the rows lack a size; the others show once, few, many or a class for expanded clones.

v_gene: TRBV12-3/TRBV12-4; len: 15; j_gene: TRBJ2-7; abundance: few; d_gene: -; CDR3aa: CASSFGPGINDEQYF; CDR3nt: TGTGCCAGCAGTTTTGGTCCAGGGATTAACGACGAGCAGTACTTC
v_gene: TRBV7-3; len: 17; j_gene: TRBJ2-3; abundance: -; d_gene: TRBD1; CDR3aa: CASSLRPGQGDTDTQYF; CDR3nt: TGTGCCAGCAGCTTAAGGCCGGGACAGGGGGACACAGATACGCAGTATTTT
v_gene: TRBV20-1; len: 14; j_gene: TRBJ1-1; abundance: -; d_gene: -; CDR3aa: CSARRQATNTEAFF; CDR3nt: TGCAGTGCTAGGCGACAGGCCACGAACACTGAAGCTTTCTTT
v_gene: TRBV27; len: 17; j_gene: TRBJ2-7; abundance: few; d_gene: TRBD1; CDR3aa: CASSLSPPGQGFHEQYF; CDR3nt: TGTGCCAGCAGTTTATCCCCTCCGGGACAGGGTTTCCACGAGCAGTACTTC
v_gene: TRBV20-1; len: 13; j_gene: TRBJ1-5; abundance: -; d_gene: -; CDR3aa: CSASSPGNQPQHF; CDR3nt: TGCAGTGCTAGCTCCCCAGGCAATCAGCCCCAGCATTTT
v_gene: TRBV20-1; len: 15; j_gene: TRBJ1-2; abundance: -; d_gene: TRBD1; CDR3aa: CSAAPPGQGREGYTF; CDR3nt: TGCAGTGCCGCGCCTCCGGGACAGGGGAGAGAGGGCTACACCTTC
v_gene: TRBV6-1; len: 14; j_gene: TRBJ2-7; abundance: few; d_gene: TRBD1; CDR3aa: CASRVRQGSYEQYF; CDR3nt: TGTGCCAGCAGGGTAAGACAGGGGTCCTACGAGCAGTACTTC
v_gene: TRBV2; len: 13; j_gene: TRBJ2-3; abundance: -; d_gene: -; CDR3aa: CASNWTPNDTQYF; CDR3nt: TGTGCCAGCAATTGGACACCGAACGATACGCAGTATTTT
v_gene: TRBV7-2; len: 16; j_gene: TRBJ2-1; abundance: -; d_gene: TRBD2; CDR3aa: CASSLASSGTHNEQFF; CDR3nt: TGTGCCAGCAGCTTAGCTTCTAGCGGGACCCACAATGAGCAGTTCTTC
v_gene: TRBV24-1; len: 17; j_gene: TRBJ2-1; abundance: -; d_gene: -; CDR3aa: CATSDSPGVAAYNEQFF; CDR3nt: TGTGCCACCAGTGATTCCCCGGGGGTAGCAGCCTACAATGAGCAGTTCTTC
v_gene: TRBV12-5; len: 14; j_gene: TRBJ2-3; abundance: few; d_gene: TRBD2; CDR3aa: CASGSAGAADTQYF; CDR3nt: TGTGCTAGTGGGTCAGCGGGAGCTGCAGATACGCAGTATTTT
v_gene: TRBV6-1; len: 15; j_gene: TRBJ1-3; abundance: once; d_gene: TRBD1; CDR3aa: CASKRGQGAGNTIYF; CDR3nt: TGTGCCAGCAAAAGGGGACAGGGGGCGGGAAACACCATATATTTT
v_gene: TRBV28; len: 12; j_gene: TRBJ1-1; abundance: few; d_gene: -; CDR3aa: CASALVGTEAFF; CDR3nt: TGTGCCAGCGCCCTGGTTGGCACTGAAGCTTTCTTT
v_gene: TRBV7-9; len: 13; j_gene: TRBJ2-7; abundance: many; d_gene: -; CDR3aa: CASRADGLFEQYF; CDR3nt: TGTGCCAGCAGAGCGGACGGGCTGTTCGAGCAGTACTTC
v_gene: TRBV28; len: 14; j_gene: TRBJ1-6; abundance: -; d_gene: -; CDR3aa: CASSFARLNSPLHF; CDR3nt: TGTGCCAGCAGTTTTGCCAGGCTAAATTCACCCCTCCACTTT
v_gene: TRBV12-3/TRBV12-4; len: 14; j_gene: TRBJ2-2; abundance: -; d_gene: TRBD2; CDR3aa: CASSLTREYGELFF; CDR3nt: TGTGCCAGCAGTTTAACGCGGGAGTACGGGGAGCTGTTTTTT
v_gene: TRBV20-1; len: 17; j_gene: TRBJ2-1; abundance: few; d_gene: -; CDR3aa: CSASPQGRGTSYNEQFF; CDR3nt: TGCAGTGCTAGCCCACAGGGGAGGGGGACCTCCTACAATGAGCAGTTCTTC
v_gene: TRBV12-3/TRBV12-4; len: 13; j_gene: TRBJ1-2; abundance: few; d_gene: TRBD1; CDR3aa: CASVGRGRRGYTF; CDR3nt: TGTGCCAGCGTGGGCAGGGGGCGCAGGGGCTACACCTTC
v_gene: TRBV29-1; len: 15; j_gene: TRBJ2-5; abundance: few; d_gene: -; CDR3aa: CSVEDTGGGRETQYF; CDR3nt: TGCAGCGTTGAAGATACAGGGGGCGGGAGGGAGACCCAGTACTTC
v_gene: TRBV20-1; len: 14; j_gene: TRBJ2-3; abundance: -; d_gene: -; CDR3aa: CSAGRGPYTDTQYF; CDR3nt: TGCAGTGCCGGAAGGGGTCCTTACACAGATACGCAGTATTTT
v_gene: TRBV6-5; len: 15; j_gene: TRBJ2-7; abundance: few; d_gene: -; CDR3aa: CASSYGPVPSYEQYF; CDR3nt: TGTGCCAGCAGTTACGGACCTGTTCCCTCCTACGAGCAGTACTTC
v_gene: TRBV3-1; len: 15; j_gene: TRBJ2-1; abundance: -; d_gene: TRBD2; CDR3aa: CASSQSGTTPNEQFF; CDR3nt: TGTGCCAGCAGCCAATCCGGGACTACCCCAAATGAGCAGTTCTTC
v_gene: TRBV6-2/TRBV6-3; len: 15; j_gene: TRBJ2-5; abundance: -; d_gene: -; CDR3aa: CASSYAGMGEYSQYF; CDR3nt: TGTGCCAGCAGTTACGCGGGGATGGGCGAGTATTCCCAGTACTTC
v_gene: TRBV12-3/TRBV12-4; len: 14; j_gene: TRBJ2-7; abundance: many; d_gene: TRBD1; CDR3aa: CASSRQGYSYEQYF; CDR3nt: TGTGCCAGCAGTCGACAGGGGTACTCCTACGAGCAGTACTTC
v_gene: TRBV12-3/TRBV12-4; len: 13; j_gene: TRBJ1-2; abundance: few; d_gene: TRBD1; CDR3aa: CASSTGERYGYTF; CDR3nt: TGTGCCAGCAGCACAGGGGAACGTTATGGCTACACCTTC
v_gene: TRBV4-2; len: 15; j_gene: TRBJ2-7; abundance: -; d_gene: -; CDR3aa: CASSQDRAGNYEQYF; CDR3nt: TGTGCCAGCAGCCAAGATCGGGCAGGGAACTACGAGCAGTACTTC
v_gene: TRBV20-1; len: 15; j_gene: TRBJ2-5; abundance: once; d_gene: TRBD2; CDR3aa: CSAATSGRLQETQYF; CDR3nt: TGCAGTGCCGCCACTAGCGGGAGGCTCCAAGAGACCCAGTACTTC
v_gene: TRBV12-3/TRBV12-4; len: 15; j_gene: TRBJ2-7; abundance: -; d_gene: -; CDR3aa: CASSFGGVRSYEQYF; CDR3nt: TGTGCCAGCAGTTTTGGGGGTGTGAGATCCTACGAGCAGTACTTC
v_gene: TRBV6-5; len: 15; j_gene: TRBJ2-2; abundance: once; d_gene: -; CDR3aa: CASSYLIPNTGELFF; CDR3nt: TGTGCCAGCAGTTATCTCATCCCGAACACCGGGGAGCTGTTTTTT
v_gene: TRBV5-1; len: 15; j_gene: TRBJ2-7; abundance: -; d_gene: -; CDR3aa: CASSYGQPSSYEQYF; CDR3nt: TGCGCCAGCAGCTATGGACAGCCCAGCTCCTACGAGCAGTACTTC
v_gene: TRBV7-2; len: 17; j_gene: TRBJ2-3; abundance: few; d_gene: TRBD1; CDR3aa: CASSLAGQGASTDTQYF; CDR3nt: TGTGCCAGCAGCTTAGCTGGACAGGGGGCGAGCACAGATACGCAGTATTTT
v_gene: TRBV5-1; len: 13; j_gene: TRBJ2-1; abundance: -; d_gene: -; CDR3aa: CASSRPEYNEQSF; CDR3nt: TGCGCCAGCAGCAGACCCGAGTACAATGAGCAGTCCTTC
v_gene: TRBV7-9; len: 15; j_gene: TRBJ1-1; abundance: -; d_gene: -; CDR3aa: CASSSQTVKLAEAFF; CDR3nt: TGTGCCAGCAGCTCACAGACAGTCAAATTGGCTGAAGCTTTCTTT
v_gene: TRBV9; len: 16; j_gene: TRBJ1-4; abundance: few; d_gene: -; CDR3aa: CASSAFLGVGNEKLFF; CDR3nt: TGTGCCAGCAGCGCCTTTTTAGGGGTCGGTAATGAAAAACTGTTTTTT
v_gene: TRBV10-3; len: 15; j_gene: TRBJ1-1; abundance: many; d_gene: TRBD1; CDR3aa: CAIKGTGAQNTEAFF; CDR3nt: TGTGCCATCAAAGGGACAGGGGCCCAGAACACTGAAGCTTTCTTT
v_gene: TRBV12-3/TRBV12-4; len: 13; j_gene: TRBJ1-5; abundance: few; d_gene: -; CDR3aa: CASVPAGGQPQHF; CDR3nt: TGTGCCAGCGTGCCCGCGGGTGGGCAGCCCCAGCATTTT
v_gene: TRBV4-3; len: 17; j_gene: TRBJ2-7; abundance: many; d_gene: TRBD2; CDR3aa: CASSPGVASGSSYEQYF; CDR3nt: TGCGCCAGCAGCCCAGGAGTAGCTAGCGGTAGCTCCTACGAGCAGTACTTC
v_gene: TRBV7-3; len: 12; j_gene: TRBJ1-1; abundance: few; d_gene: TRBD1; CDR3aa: CASSKGTGNAFF; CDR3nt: TGTGCCAGCAGCAAAGGGACAGGGAACGCTTTCTTT
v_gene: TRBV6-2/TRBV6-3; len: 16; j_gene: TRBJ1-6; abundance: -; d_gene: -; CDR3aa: CASSLRGTSYNSPLHF; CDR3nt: TGTGCCAGCAGCCTAAGGGGGACCTCCTATAATTCACCCCTCCACTTT
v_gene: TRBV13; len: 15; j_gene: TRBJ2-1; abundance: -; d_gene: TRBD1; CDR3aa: CASSLEAGQGDEQFF; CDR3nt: TGTGCCAGCAGCTTAGAGGCGGGACAGGGGGATGAGCAGTTCTTC
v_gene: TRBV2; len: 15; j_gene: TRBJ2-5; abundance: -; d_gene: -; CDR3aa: CASRTGVAVQETQYF; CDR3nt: TGTGCCAGCAGGACGGGGGTAGCGGTCCAAGAGACCCAGTACTTC
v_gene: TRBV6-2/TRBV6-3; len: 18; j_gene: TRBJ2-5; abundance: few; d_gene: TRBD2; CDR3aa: CASRTGTSGRALGETQYF; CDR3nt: TGTGCCAGCAGGACGGGGACTAGCGGGAGGGCCCTCGGAGAGACCCAGTACTTC
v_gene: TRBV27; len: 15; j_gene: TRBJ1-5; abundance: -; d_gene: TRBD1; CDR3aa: CASSKQGVPDQPQHF; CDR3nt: TGTGCCAGCAGTAAACAGGGGGTGCCGGATCAGCCCCAGCATTTT
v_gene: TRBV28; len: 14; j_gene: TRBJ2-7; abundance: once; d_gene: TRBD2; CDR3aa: CASRSTSGMNEQYF; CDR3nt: TGTGCCAGCAGGTCTACTAGCGGGATGAACGAGCAGTACTTC
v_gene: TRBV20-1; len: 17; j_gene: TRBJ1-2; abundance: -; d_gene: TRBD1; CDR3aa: CSARDRTGSALNYGYTF; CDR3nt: TGCAGTGCTAGAGATAGGACAGGGTCTGCCTTGAACTATGGCTACACCTTC
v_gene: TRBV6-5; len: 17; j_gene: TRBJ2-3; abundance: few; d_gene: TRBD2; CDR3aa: CASSWRAGATSTDTQYF; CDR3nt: TGTGCCAGCAGTTGGCGAGCGGGAGCAACTAGCACAGATACGCAGTATTTT
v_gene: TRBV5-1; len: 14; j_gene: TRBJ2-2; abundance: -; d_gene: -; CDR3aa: CASRRGQSAGELFF; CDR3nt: TGCGCCAGCAGGCGGGGACAGTCTGCCGGGGAGCTGTTTTTT
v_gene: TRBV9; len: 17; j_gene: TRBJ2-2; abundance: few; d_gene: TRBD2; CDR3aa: CASSPSGSGQNTGELFF; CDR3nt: TGTGCCAGCAGCCCCTCTGGTAGCGGGCAGAACACCGGGGAGCTGTTTTTT